Listed below are T cell receptor beta chains from one sample, sequenced in a study of blood T cell repertoires in COVID-19. Profiling relied on immunoSEQ multiplex PCR, and the TCRdb table lists in-frame clones only, not all of them. The data hold 200,000 to 250,000 clones, with around 80% observed a single time. Sequencing was done on a sample of peripheral blood. The source of these receptors is a woman older than 75 with active or convalescent COVID-19. The CDR3 runs from the conserved cysteine through the conserved F or W. Fields, in order: CDR3 length, V gene, CDR3 protein.

length: 15
V: TRBV2
CDR3: CASSANTGFSYEQYF

length: 15
V: TRBV5-4
CDR3: CASSLGGGSNYGYTF

length: 15
V: TRBV5-4
CDR3: CASSLKQGYAYGYTF

length: 11
V: TRBV29-1
CDR3: CSGTGSSEAFF

length: 16
V: TRBV5-1
CDR3: CASSPGLARVTDTQYF

length: 17
V: TRBV4-2
CDR3: CASSQDLGTGVPSPLHF

length: 13
V: TRBV9
CDR3: CASSGLSGNTIYF

length: 13
V: TRBV7-9
CDR3: CASSSGTAYGYTF

length: 14
V: TRBV25-1
CDR3: CASSVPGQGNTIYF

length: 15
V: TRBV7-9
CDR3: CASSLGGLSGNTIYF

length: 16
V: TRBV19
CDR3: CASSNTWGGGRDEQYF

length: 11
V: TRBV30
CDR3: CARTGVDGYTF

length: 14
V: TRBV5-1
CDR3: CASRQRGTFDGYTF

length: 14
V: TRBV5-4
CDR3: CASSLRQGIYEQYF

length: 14
V: TRBV5-5
CDR3: CASSLAGSGEKLFF